This T cell receptor beta chain was recovered during a study of T-cell memory formation after mild COVID-19. Looking at the study overall: Clusters were largely donor specific.

Study observations and caveats: Cross-reactive memory seemingly joined, as some responding clones were found in pre-infection memory. CD4+ contracting clones lay mainly in CM and EM, CD8+ ones in EMRA. Clones that got smaller from day 15 to 85 had even CD4/CD8, while clones growing later tipped toward CD4+.

On this clonotype: Antigen unknown.

Each CDR3 protein gets one entry after TCRdb re-called the 5' RACE reads with MiXCR. The sample has 390,000 or so distinct CDR3 sequences, 15% to 20% seen once. Input material: PBMCs or a T cell subset sorted from them (not recorded which). This sequence originates from a man aged 18 to 30 who had mild COVID-19 (a few samples of this study predate the infection). Cell type and time point are not known.

The CDR3 loop reads CSARDGGRLAGGYNEQFF. The CDR3 nucleotides are TGCAGTGCTAGAGATGGGGGGAGACTAGCGGGAGGGTACAATGAGCAGTTCTTC. The chain employs TRBV20-1 and TRBJ2-1; TRBD2 aligns across 14 bases. V shed 0 bases, J shed 4 bases, and the junction held 8 bases outside the gene matches. Germline V gene lookup returns CDR1 DFQATT and CDR2 SNEGSKA (reference sequence). The CDR3 contains 18 residues.